The 30 T cell receptor beta chains in this list originate from one sample, sequenced in a study of blood T cells in healthy people across ages. Sample-barcoded 5' priming and a J-beta primer mix drove a second PCR of roughly 7 to 11 cycles. TCRdb itself ran the 5' RACE reads through MiXCR, one entry per CDR3 protein. This table holds around 800,000 distinct CDR3 sequences, under 30% found once. These data also formed part of another study, on T cells of mothers and their children.

The sequenced sample consisted of blood. These receptors were taken from a boy between 5 and 17 years old in good health.

Only a few counts were recorded for this clonotype. The chain combines TRBV19 with TRBJ2-2; 9 nucleotides agree with TRBD2. Germline loops: CDR1 LNHDA, CDR2 SQIVND (reference sequence). Germline trimming cut 4 bases from V and 2 bases from J; bases unmatched to any gene: 5. The CDR3 covers 16 residues. Here the CDR3 reads CASSTIAGDNTGELFF. The DNA of the CDR3 is TGTGCCAGTAGTACCATAGCGGGGGACAACACCGGGGAGCTGTTTTTT.

This clonotype was seen repeatedly, ten times or more. The chain is built from TRBV20-1 and TRBJ1-1; D may be TRBD1 (6 bases). The V gene lost 5 bases and the J gene lost 4 bases, with 17 bases spanning the gap. The CDR3 contains 14 residues. Germline values: CDR1 DFQATT, CDR2 SNEGSKA (reference sequence). DNA for the CDR3: TGCAGTGCTGGATCACAGGGATGGGGCACTGAAGCTTTCTTT. Residues: CSAGSQGWGTEAFF.

CDR3 loop: CASSYSMGDDRGGLGQETQYF. CDR3 nucleotides: TGTGCCAGCAGTTACTCGATGGGCGACGACAGGGGGGGACTTGGCCAAGAGACCCAGTACTTC. The rearrangement uses TRBV6-5 and TRBJ2-5; 9 nucleotides align to TRBD1. The germline V gene has CDR1 MNHEY and CDR2 SVGAGI. The CDR3 is 21 residues long. V lost 0 bases, J lost 1 base, and 18 bases stayed unmatched.

The CDR3 DNA follows: TGCGCCAGCAGCTCGGGGACTAGCGGGGGGATTCCAGAGACCCAGTACTTC. This codes for CASSSGTSGGIPETQYF. The chain carries TRBV5-1 and TRBJ2-5; 15 nucleotides line up with TRBD2. In germline, CDR1 is SGHRS, CDR2 YFSETQ. The ends lost 3 bases at V and 4 bases at J; junction bases unmatched: 7. This CDR3 contains 17 residues.

J is TRBJ1-3 and V is TRBV5-1; TRBD1 aligns across 8 bases. V shed 4 bases and J 2 bases; nucleotides not matched to a gene: 8. Germline lookup yields CDR1 SGHRS and CDR2 YFSETQ. CDR3 length equals 16 residues. The CDR3 region is CASSLTRGRAGNTIYF. The CDR3 coding sequence is TGCGCCAGCAGCCTAACCAGGGGGCGAGCTGGAAACACCATATATTTT.

The rearrangement links TRBV7-2 to TRBJ1-5, with 7 bases lining up with TRBD1. Germline V CDR1 and CDR2: SGHTA, FQGNSA. The CDR3 loop spans 16 amino acids. Unmatched junction bases numbered 9, after V lost 3 bases and J lost 4 bases. The CDR3 reads CASSFRPGGRNQPQHF. CDR3 nucleotide sequence: TGTGCCAGCAGCTTCCGCCCAGGGGGACGGAATCAGCCCCAGCATTTT.

This clonotype has just a few counts. The V call is TRBV4-1, the J call TRBJ2-2; 9 bases are a match to TRBD1. Trimming cost V 2 bases and J 8 bases; bases outside gene matches: 9. CDR3 length equals 16 residues. Germline CDR1 reads MGHRA; CDR2 reads YSYEKL. The CDR3 is CASSQQDRGVEGELFF. CDR3 DNA: TGCGCCAGCAGCCAACAGGACAGGGGAGTGGAAGGGGAGCTGTTTTTT.

The chain links TRBV29-1 to TRBJ2-7, with a tentative D call TRBD2 (5 bases). Germline V gene data show CDR1 as SQVTM and CDR2 as ANQGSEA. CDR3 length: 13 residues. Trimming removed 1 base from V and 3 bases from J, with 10 bases in between. The CDR3 sequence is CSVEAGFDYEQYF. The CDR3 DNA follows: TGCAGCGTTGAAGCGGGATTCGACTACGAGCAGTACTTC.

The chain employs TRBV27 and TRBJ2-2; tentatively, D is TRBD1 (6 bases). Trimming stripped 7 bases from V and 7 bases from J, with 16 bases between. This CDR3 is 14 amino acids long. Germline CDR1 reads MNHEY; CDR2 reads SMNVEV (reference sequence). The CDR3 DNA reads TGTGCCAGCAACTTAGGGGCGGACAGCGGGGAGCTGTTTTTT. This codes for CASNLGADSGELFF.

The chain carries TRBV13 and TRBJ1-6; D possibly corresponds to TRBD1 (5 bases). Trimming cost V 0 bases and J 16 bases, with 10 bases left between them. Per germline, CDR1 PRHDT and CDR2 FYEKMQ (reference sequence). The CDR3 runs 12 residues. The CDR3 is CASSLGGEPLHF. The CDR3 nucleotides are TGTGCCAGCAGCTTAGGAGGGGAGCCGCTCCACTTT.

This chain links TRBV4-2 with TRBJ2-7; maybe TRBD1 (7 bases). Deletions cut 0 bases from V and 1 base from J, with 13 bases between. The CDR3 consists of 16 residues. Germline loops: CDR1 LGHNA, CDR2 YNFKEQ. The CDR3 reads CASSQETGTLSYEQYF. The CDR3 nucleotides read TGTGCCAGCAGCCAAGAGACAGGGACTCTTTCCTACGAGCAGTACTTC.

This clonotype was seen more than once but under ten times. The chain joins TRBV12-5 to TRBJ1-1; TRBD1 is a possible D gene (6 bases). This CDR3 spans 15 amino acids. Trimming cost V 5 bases and J 0 bases, with 13 bases left between them. CDR1 is LGHNT, CDR2 FRNRAP, per germline. The CDR3 region has the DNA TGTGCTAGTGGTCTCCCGACAGGATTGAACACTGAAGCTTTCTTT. As protein: CASGLPTGLNTEAFF.

This chain joins TRBV5-1 and TRBJ2-5; 8 bases are shared with TRBD2. V trimming: 5 bases; J trimming: 0 bases; junction bases outside the gene matches: 3. Germline assignment: CDR1 SGHRS and CDR2 YFSETQ. The CDR3 is 14 amino acids. This CDR3 is CASRLAEYQETQYF. As DNA, the CDR3 is TGCGCCAGCAGACTAGCGGAATACCAAGAGACCCAGTACTTC.

J is TRBJ2-1 and V is TRBV19; D may correspond to TRBD1 or TRBD2 (6 bases each). CDR1 is LNHDA, CDR2 SQIVND, per germline (reference sequence). V lost 5 bases and J lost 4, with 15 bases in between. The CDR3 is 15 residues long. Here the CDR3 DNA reads TGTGCCAGTAGTGGAGGGTGGGGGCCTTACAATGAGCAGTTCTTC. Amino acids: CASSGGWGPYNEQFF.

The chain carries TRBV7-2 and TRBJ2-6; D is unresolved. V gave up 3 bases and J gave up 0 bases, with 9 bases separating them. Germline assignment: CDR1 SGHTA and CDR2 FQGNSA. This CDR3 is 16 amino acids long. The CDR3 region is CASSFSGRSGANVLTF. The CDR3, as DNA: TGTGCCAGCAGCTTCTCCGGTCGCTCTGGGGCCAACGTCCTGACTTTC.

The chain joins TRBV25-1 to TRBJ2-7, with D possibly TRBD1 on 5 matching bases. The CDR3 contains 15 residues. Germline CDR1 is MGHDK and CDR2 is SYGVNS. The germline V and J ends were trimmed by 3 bases and 0 bases, with 12 bases remaining between them. The CDR3 is CASSDNQGISYEQYF. The CDR3 bases are TGTGCCAGCAGTGATAACCAGGGTATCTCCTACGAGCAGTACTTC.

This clonotype was counted between two and nine times. The chain links TRBV28 to TRBJ1-1; 8 bases agree with TRBD1. V was clipped by 6 bases and J by 8 bases; unmatched bases: 2. CDR3 size: 11 residues. Per the germline V gene, CDR1 is MDHEN and CDR2 is SYDVKM. CDR3 sequence (DNA): TGTGCCAGCAGGTACAGGGGGGAAGCTTTCTTT. It specifies CASRYRGEAFF.

The V gene is TRBV5-1, the J gene TRBJ1-2; 8 bases match TRBD1. The CDR3 is 14 amino acids. V shed 5 bases and J 8 bases; nucleotides not matched to a gene: 11. CDR1 is SGHRS, CDR2 YFSETQ, per germline. The CDR3 sequence is CASRTGDVTEGYTF. As DNA, the CDR3 is TGCGCCAGCAGGACAGGGGACGTGACCGAGGGCTACACCTTC.

This clonotype has a handful of counts. The V gene is TRBV30, the J gene TRBJ2-1, with D possibly TRBD1 on 6 matching bases. V was cut by 2 bases and J by 13 bases, with 12 bases left in between. CDR3 length equals 11 residues. Per the germline V gene, CDR1 is GTSNPN and CDR2 is SVGIG (reference sequence). The chain's CDR3 is CAWSLGQRQFF. CDR3 DNA: TGTGCCTGGAGTCTCGGACAGAGACAGTTCTTC.

This clonotype was seen at least ten times. A read error may account for a junction end that differs from germline. V gene TRBV12-3 or TRBV12-4 combines with J gene TRBJ2-1, with D perhaps TRBD2 (5 bases). This CDR3 is built from 15 residues. CDR3 coding DNA: TGTGCCAGCAGCTTAGGACGGGGTTCCTACAATGAGCAGTTCTTC. It codes for CASSLGRGSYNEQFF.

This clonotype has just a few counts. CDR3 protein: CASSHAQARTGELFF. Here the CDR3 DNA reads TGTGCCAGCAGCCACGCCCAGGCGAGAACCGGGGAGCTGTTTTTT. The chain recombines TRBV27 with TRBJ2-2; D ambiguous. Germline-derived CDR1 and CDR2 are MNHEY and SMNVEV (reference sequence). The germline V and J ends were trimmed by 6 bases and 5 bases, with 16 bases remaining between them. There are 15 residues in the CDR3.

This clonotype was seen a handful of times. This chain links TRBV2 with TRBJ2-5, with D perhaps TRBD1 (6 bases). Trimming cost V 10 bases and J 5 bases, with 14 bases left between them. This CDR3 is 12 amino acids long. Germline values: CDR1 SNHLY, CDR2 FYNNEI. The CDR3 nucleotides read TGTGCCATGGGAGAGGGGGTTGAGACCCAGTACTTC. It yields the protein CAMGEGVETQYF.

Only a few counts were recorded for this clonotype. The chain recombines TRBV11-2 with TRBJ1-6; D possibly corresponds to TRBD1 (5 bases). Germline CDR1 is SGHAT and CDR2 is FQNNGV. V was trimmed by 0 bases and J by 10 bases, leaving 13 bases between them. This CDR3 spans 15 amino acids. CDR3 protein: CASSLEGPGRSPLHF. The CDR3, as DNA: TGTGCCAGCAGCTTAGAGGGGCCAGGGAGGTCACCCCTCCACTTT.

The J gene is TRBJ2-5, the V gene TRBV29-1; D might be TRBD1 (6 bases). CDR1 is SQVTM, CDR2 ANQGSEA, per germline. This CDR3 comprises 13 residues. With 6 bases removed from V and 2 bases from J, the gap between germline ends came to 13 bases. The CDR3 DNA reads TGCAGCGTCACAGGGCTGAAACAAGAGACCCAGTACTTC. Residues: CSVTGLKQETQYF.

The J gene is TRBJ2-2, the V gene TRBV29-1, with D unresolved. Germline-derived CDR1 and CDR2 are SQVTM and ANQGSEA. The CDR3 spans 13 residues. Trimming removed 3 bases from V and 0 bases from J, with 5 bases in between. This CDR3 reads CSVEQSNTGELFF. In DNA form, the CDR3 reads TGCAGCGTTGAGCAGTCGAACACCGGGGAGCTGTTTTTT.

The chain links TRBV10-3 to TRBJ1-1; the D is unclear. V was shortened by 0 bases and J by 5 bases, with 10 bases between the two germline ends. Germline loops: CDR1 ENHRY, CDR2 SYGVKD. This CDR3 has 14 residues. The CDR3 coding sequence is TGTGCCATCAGTGAGTCGGAAGGAGGGACTGAAGCTTTCTTT. As protein: CAISESEGGTEAFF.

The J gene is TRBJ2-6, the V gene TRBV7-9, with D perhaps being TRBD1 or TRBD2 (6 bases each). Between the trimmed V and J ends, which lost 1 base and 2 bases, there was a span of 12 bases. CDR1 and CDR2 from the germline V gene are SEHNR and FQNEAQ (reference sequence). The CDR3 loop spans 17 amino acids. The CDR3 bases are TGTGCCAGCAGCTTAGGTTGGGGGGCGCCTGGGGCCAACGTCCTGACTTTC. Its translation is CASSLGWGAPGANVLTF.

The gene calls are TRBV29-1 and TRBJ2-5; 10 nucleotides line up with TRBD2. The trim removed 6 bases at V and 2 bases at J, leaving 6 bases unmatched. The CDR3 runs to 14 residues. The V gene's germline CDR1 is SQVTM and CDR2 ANQGSEA. CDR3 DNA: TGCAGCGTAAATAGCGGGGGGACTCAAGAGACCCAGTACTTC. This sequence encodes CSVNSGGTQETQYF.

This sequence joins TRBV11-2 and TRBJ2-5, with 8 bases matching TRBD1. The germline V gene has CDR1 SGHAT and CDR2 FQNNGV. The CDR3 is 16 amino acids. Unmatched junction bases numbered 9, after V lost 4 bases and J lost 2 bases. The CDR3: CASSYVRTGPQETQYF. In DNA, the CDR3 is TGTGCCAGCAGCTATGTTCGGACAGGGCCTCAAGAGACCCAGTACTTC.

V usage is TRBV6-2 or TRBV6-3 and J usage is TRBJ2-2, with 8 bases that match TRBD2. The CDR3 sequence is 15 residues long. Germline V lookup: CDR1 MNHEY, CDR2 SVGEGT. Trimming took 8 bases from V and 0 from J; bases not matched to a gene: 5. As DNA, the CDR3 is TGTGCCAGCCGCGCCGGGGGGGCGAACACCGGGGAGCTGTTTTTT. It encodes CASRAGGANTGELFF.